This entry lists 31 T cell receptor beta chains sequenced from one sample in a study of OX40 agonist ivuxolimab in advanced cancers. Generated by immunoSEQ multiplex PCR, the TCRdb table keeps only in-frame clones and is missing some. The sample includes more than 70,000 clones, roughly 89% of them seen just once. Source: CD4+ or CD8+ T cells sorted from blood, taken in a trial of the OX40 agonist ivuxolimab. These receptor sequences come from an adult with an advanced solid tumor such as melanoma, head and neck, liver or kidney cancer.

The table lists this clone with a few counts. The genes are TRBV6-1 and TRBJ2-2; D is possibly TRBD1 (5 bases). Trimming cost V 1 base and J 0 bases, with 12 bases left between them. Germline lookup yields CDR1 MNHNS and CDR2 SASEGT. CDR3 length: 17 residues. The CDR3 protein is CASSEGFKTANTGELFF. The DNA for the CDR3 is TGTGCCAGCAGTGAAGGGTTCAAGACAGCGAACACCGGGGAGCTGTTTTTT.

The chain recombines TRBV18 with TRBJ2-1, with TRBD2 matching over 9 bases. The length of the CDR3 is 16 residues. After removal of 3 bases from V and 9 bases from J, the junction contained 12 bases not matched to a gene. Per the germline V gene, CDR1 is KGHSH and CDR2 is LQKENI. CDR3 region: CASSPLAGRVKGEQFF. CDR3 nucleotide sequence: TGTGCCAGCTCACCGCTAGCGGGAAGAGTAAAGGGTGAGCAGTTCTTC. The variable domain in full, with the rest retrieved from reference TRBV18 and TRBJ2-1, is NAGVMQNPRHLVRRRGQEARLRCSPMKGHSHVYWYRQLPEEGLKFMVYLQKENIIDESGMPKERFSAEFPKEGPSILRIQQVVRGDSAAYFCASSPLAGRVKGEQFFGPGTRLTVL.

The chain recombines TRBV5-5 with TRBJ2-7; 10 bases are a match to TRBD1. Germline lookup yields CDR1 SGHKS and CDR2 YYEKEE (reference sequence). The V gene end was trimmed by 4 bases and the J gene end by 5 bases; junction bases not matched to a gene: 3. This CDR3 region has 13 residues. CDR3 DNA: TGTGCCAGCAGCCGGGACAGGGGAAACGAGCAGTACTTC. Protein: CASSRDRGNEQYF.

The gene calls are TRBV11-2 and TRBJ2-1, with 8 positions matching TRBD2. This CDR3 is built from 15 residues. The V gene end was trimmed by 4 bases and the J gene end by 1 base; junction bases not matched to a gene: 3. Per germline, CDR1 SGHAT and CDR2 FQNNGV. The CDR3 region is CASSSGLASYNEQFF. The CDR3 nucleotides read TGTGCCAGCAGCTCCGGACTAGCTTCCTACAATGAGCAGTTCTTC.

The chain links TRBV9 to TRBJ1-1; D remains unclear. Trimming took off 4 bases at V and 0 bases at J, with 10 bases between the two ends. The CDR3 runs 14 residues. Germline loops: CDR1 SGDLS, CDR2 YYNGEE. The DNA of the CDR3 is TGTGCCAGCAGCCTGAACCTTCTGAACACTGAAGCTTTCTTT. Its translation is CASSLNLLNTEAFF.

This chain connects TRBV9 to TRBJ2-1; D remains unclear. V was cut by 0 bases and J by 0 bases, with 7 bases left in between. The germline V gene encodes CDR1 SGDLS and CDR2 YYNGEE. This CDR3 spans 15 amino acids. The CDR3 region is CASSVEGLSYNEQFF. CDR3 nucleotide sequence: TGTGCCAGCAGCGTAGAAGGTCTCTCCTACAATGAGCAGTTCTTC. Supplemented by reference TRBV9 and TRBJ2-1, the full variable domain reads DSGVTQTPKHLITATGQRVTLRCSPRSGDLSVYWYQQSLDQGLQFLIQYYNGEERAKGNILERFSAQQFPDLHSELNLSSLELGDSALYFCASSVEGLSYNEQFFGPGTRLTVL.

This clone was counted a few times. The CDR3 loop reads CASSPGLAGAGAAKNIQYF. As DNA, the CDR3 is TGTGCCAGCAGTCCGGGACTAGCGGGAGCTGGGGCGGCCAAAAACATTCAGTACTTC. The V call is TRBV28, the J call TRBJ2-4; 14 nucleotides line up with TRBD2. The length of the CDR3 is 19 residues. With V trimmed by 5 bases and J by 1 base, 10 bases remained unmatched. CDR1 MDHEN and CDR2 SYDVKM come from the germline V gene.

A few counts support this clone. V usage is TRBV19 and J usage is TRBJ1-1, with D possibly matching TRBD1 (5 bases). The CDR3 extends over 12 amino acids. The V end was cut by 3 bases, the J end by 6 bases, with 8 bases between. Germline V lookup: CDR1 LNHDA, CDR2 SQIVND (reference sequence). The CDR3: CASSIQGSEAFF. The CDR3 bases are TGTGCCAGTAGTATTCAGGGCTCTGAAGCTTTCTTT. The variable domain in full, completed from reference TRBV19 and TRBJ1-1, reads DGGITQSPKYLFRKEGQNVTLSCEQNLNHDAMYWYRQDPGQGLRLIYYSQIVNDFQKGDIAEGYSVSREKKESFPLTVTSAQKNPTAFYLCASSIQGSEAFFGQGTRLTVV.

CDR3 amino acids: CASSVGLETQYF. The CDR3 DNA reads as TGTGCCAGCAGTGTGGGGTTAGAGACCCAGTACTTC. The V and J genes are TRBV28 and TRBJ2-5; D remains unclear. The V end was cut by 5 bases, the J end by 4 bases, with 8 bases between. CDR1 and CDR2 (germline): MDHEN, SYDVKM. This CDR3 comprises 12 residues.

The V call is TRBV10-3, the J call TRBJ2-7; unclear D gene. The CDR3 length is 12 residues. CDR1 ENHRY and CDR2 SYGVKD come from the germline V gene. V shed 8 bases and J shed 3 bases, with 11 bases lying between them. The CDR3 loop reads CAIGRNGYEQYF. The CDR3 bases are TGTGCCATCGGACGCAACGGCTACGAGCAGTACTTC.

The chain uses TRBV5-1 and TRBJ2-3; 9 nucleotides align to TRBD2. This CDR3 spans 16 amino acids. V lost 4 bases and J lost 6; bases outside the gene matches: 12. Looked up from germline, CDR1 is SGHRS and CDR2 is YFSETQ. As DNA, the CDR3 is TGCGCCAGCAGCCCCCTGGGTAGCGGGAGTTGGGATACGCAGTATTTT. Amino acid sequence: CASSPLGSGSWDTQYF.

This chain joins TRBV23-1 and TRBJ1-5; weak D call: TRBD1 (5 bases). TRBV23-1 is an ORF, with its function uncertain. CDR3 size: 19 residues. Trimming stripped 4 bases from V and 0 bases from J, with 22 bases between. CDR3 in amino acids: CASSRTKAPGYGSNQPQHF. CDR3 bases: TGCGCCAGCAGTCGAACCAAAGCCCCAGGGTACGGTAGCAATCAGCCCCAGCATTTT.

The rearrangement links TRBV11-2 to TRBJ2-7, with TRBD2 as a possible D gene (6 bases). Trimming removed 7 bases from V and 2 bases from J, with 18 bases in between. This CDR3 is 15 amino acids long. Germline V CDR1 and CDR2: SGHAT, FQNNGV. CDR3 region: CASTPRTGTPYEQYF. The CDR3 nucleotides read TGTGCCAGCACCCCCCGGACGGGGACTCCCTACGAGCAGTACTTC.

This chain uses TRBV30 with TRBJ1-3, with a tentative D call TRBD1 (5 bases). The V end was cut by 5 bases, the J end by 3 bases, with 8 bases between. This CDR3 is 12 amino acids long. Germline V gives CDR1 GTSNPN, CDR2 SVGIG (reference sequence). The CDR3 spells CAWGRDGNTIYF. CDR3 DNA sequence: TGTGCCTGGGGCAGGGATGGAAACACCATATATTTT.

The J gene is TRBJ2-5, the V gene TRBV2; TRBD2 matches 13 bases. The V and J ends lost 4 bases and 4 bases, in that order; junction bases with no gene match: 3. The germline V gene encodes CDR1 SNHLY and CDR2 FYNNEI. This CDR3 has 15 amino acids. The CDR3 nucleotides read TGTGCCAGCAGTGGACTAGCGGGAGGTCCAGAGACCCAGTACTTC. Residues: CASSGLAGGPETQYF.

The chain links TRBV7-9 to TRBJ2-2; 7 bases align to TRBD1. Germline loops: CDR1 SEHNR, CDR2 FQNEAQ (reference sequence). The CDR3 loop spans 13 amino acids. The junction had 5 bases not matched to a gene; V was cut back by 5 bases and J by 8 bases. The CDR3 loop is CASSVDRAGELFF. The CDR3 DNA reads as TGTGCCAGCAGCGTAGACAGGGCAGGGGAGCTGTTTTTT.

The CDR3 reads CASSRPGHQGNTIYF. The CDR3 nucleotides read TGTGCCAGCAGCCGCCCGGGGCATCAAGGAAACACCATATATTTT. This chain links TRBV6-5 with TRBJ1-3; maybe TRBD1 (5 bases). CDR3 length equals 15 residues. V lost 6 bases and J lost 4, with 16 bases in between. Germline CDR1 reads MNHEY; CDR2 reads SVGAGI.

The chain has TRBV6-1 and TRBJ2-7, with D tentatively TRBD2 (5 bases). Germline V gene sequence: CDR1 MNHNS, CDR2 SASEGT. The CDR3 has 12 amino acids. With 6 bases removed from V and 2 bases from J, the gap between germline ends came to 8 bases. The CDR3 loop is CASRRVAYEQYF. For the CDR3, the DNA is TGTGCCAGCAGGCGGGTGGCCTACGAGCAGTACTTC.

This clone was seen a single time. The rearrangement uses TRBV6-5 and TRBJ1-3; D uncertain. The CDR3 has 11 amino acids. Per germline, CDR1 MNHEY and CDR2 SVGAGI. The ends were cut back, 11 bases at V and 2 bases at J, with 7 bases in the middle. This CDR3 reads CAGGTGNTIYF. The CDR3 DNA reads as TGTGCCGGCGGGACTGGAAACACCATATATTTT.

The chain uses TRBV28 and TRBJ2-6; 9 nucleotides line up with TRBD1. Losses at the gene ends were 2 bases for V and 0 bases for J; bases not matched to a gene: 5. The CDR3 is made up of 18 amino acids. The V gene's germline CDR1 is MDHEN and CDR2 SYDVKM. CDR3 DNA: TGTGCCAGCAGTTTAGGTGGGACAGGGATCTCTGGGGCCAACGTCCTGACTTTC. Translation: CASSLGGTGISGANVLTF. The full variable domain, its missing parts supplied by reference TRBV28 and TRBJ2-6, is DVKVTQSSRYLVKRTGEKVFLECVQDMDHENMFWYRQDPGLGLRLIYFSYDVKMKEKGDIPEGYSVSREKKERFSLILESASTNQTSMYLCASSLGGTGISGANVLTFGAGSRLTVL.

The chain employs TRBV5-4 and TRBJ1-6; possibly TRBD1 for D (5 bases). Deletions cut 4 bases from V and 5 bases from J, with 16 bases between. The CDR3 spans 16 residues. The germline V gene encodes CDR1 SGHNT and CDR2 YYREEE (reference sequence). CDR3 nucleotides: TGTGCCAGCAGCGGAGACAGTCCCACCAATAATTCACCCCTCCACTTT. Protein sequence: CASSGDSPTNNSPLHF.

Of note for this clone: Other nucleotide sequences in the sample specify the same CDR3. The chain uses TRBV5-1 and TRBJ2-7; the D is unclear. The germline V and J ends were trimmed by 4 bases and 0 bases, with 8 bases remaining between them. There are 13 residues in the CDR3. Germline V CDR1 and CDR2: SGHRS, YFSETQ. The chain's CDR3 is CASSLDNSYEQYF. CDR3 DNA sequence: TGCGCCAGCAGCCTCGACAACTCCTACGAGCAGTACTTC.

V is TRBV18 and J is TRBJ2-4; no clear D gene. V was cut by 6 bases and J by 2 bases, with 17 bases left in between. This CDR3 is built from 16 residues. Germline V gene sequence: CDR1 KGHSH, CDR2 LQKENI. The CDR3 DNA sequence: TGTGCCAGCTCCTCCGGCGGCCCCTGGTCCAAAAACATTCAGTACTTC. This gives the protein CASSSGGPWSKNIQYF.

The chain couples TRBV21-1 to TRBJ2-7; no DNA check was done on the table's D call, TRBD2. TRBV21-1 is given as a pseudogene. CDR3 size: 15 residues. The CDR3, as DNA: TGTGCCAGCCTAGAGGCGGGAGGGAGCTCCTACGAGCAGTACTTC. Translated: CASLEAGGSSYEQYF.

The CDR3 DNA reads TGTGCCATCAGTCAACGGACAGGGGGCGGCGAGGACTATGGCTACACCTTC. Protein: CAISQRTGGGEDYGYTF. The chain recombines TRBV10-3 with TRBJ1-2; 11 bases line up with TRBD1. The CDR3 has 17 residues. Losses at the gene ends were 5 bases for V and 3 bases for J; bases not matched to a gene: 11. Germline CDR1 is ENHRY and CDR2 is SYGVKD.

The chain has TRBV10-3 and TRBJ2-6; D gene uncertain. The CDR3 covers 15 residues. Per germline, CDR1 ENHRY and CDR2 SYGVKD. Trimming pared 0 bases from V and 0 bases from J, leaving 3 bases between. The CDR3 loop reads CAISESPSGANVLTF. As DNA, the CDR3 is TGTGCCATCAGTGAGTCTCCCTCTGGGGCCAACGTCCTGACTTTC.

J is TRBJ1-1 and V is TRBV7-9; 7 bases are a match to TRBD1. This CDR3 contains 18 residues. Looked up from germline, CDR1 is SEHNR and CDR2 is FQNEAQ (reference sequence). V lost 7 bases and J lost 2; bases outside the gene matches: 19. CDR3 coding DNA: TGTGCCAGCATCCAGGGGGGCAGAACTAGGCAGGATAACACTGAAGCTTTCTTT. Protein product: CASIQGGRTRQDNTEAFF.

V usage is TRBV6-5 and J usage is TRBJ2-7; no reliable D call. Between the trimmed V and J ends, which lost 4 bases and 2 bases, there was a span of 6 bases. This CDR3 contains 12 residues. CDR1 is MNHEY and CDR2 is SVGAGI in the germline V gene. This CDR3 is CASSSGPYEQYF. The CDR3 nucleotides read TGTGCCAGCAGTTCGGGTCCCTACGAGCAGTACTTC.

The chain is built from TRBV7-2 and TRBJ2-1; D uncertain. This CDR3 spans 12 amino acids. Germline loops: CDR1 SGHTA, CDR2 FQGNSA. V dropped 2 bases and J dropped 9 bases, with 8 bases sitting between them. CDR3 nucleotide sequence: TGTGCCAGCAGCTTATGGAACGGTGAGCAGTTCTTC. This sequence encodes CASSLWNGEQFF. The full variable domain, rest sourced from reference TRBV7-2 and TRBJ2-1, is GAGVSQSPSNKVTEKGKDVELRCDPISGHTALYWYRQSLGQGLEFLIYFQGNSAPDKSGLPSDRFSAERTGGSVSTLTIQRTQQEDSAVYLCASSLWNGEQFFGPGTRLTVL.

J is TRBJ2-1 and V is TRBV30; TRBD1 matches 9 bases. CDR1 and CDR2 from the germline V gene are GTSNPN and SVGIG (reference sequence). The CDR3 runs to 13 residues. V gave up 4 bases and J gave up 9 bases; unmatched junction bases: 7. For the CDR3, the DNA is TGTGCCTGGAACCGGGGGACAGGGTTTGAGCAGTTCTTC. Protein: CAWNRGTGFEQFF.

The gene calls are TRBV7-9 and TRBJ2-3; TRBD1 matches 10 bases. With V trimmed by 6 bases and J by 2 bases, 11 bases remained unmatched. In germline, CDR1 is SEHNR, CDR2 FQNEAQ (reference sequence). This CDR3 contains 17 residues. CDR3 residues: CASSSPGTGAFTDTQYF. In DNA, the CDR3 is TGTGCCAGCAGTTCCCCCGGGACAGGGGCCTTCACAGATACGCAGTATTTT.